This entry is about one T cell receptor beta chain. Its antigen is as yet unknown. TCRdb's copy holds only in-frame clones and misses some; the assay was immunoSEQ multiplex PCR. The data show around 87,000 clones, with 85% to 90% seen just once and about 16% held by the top ten. Trimming shortened V by 0 bases and J by 4 bases, and 14 bases separated the two germline ends. The CDR3 is made up of 15 amino acids. The germline V gene encodes CDR1 SGHRS and CDR2 YFSETQ. The data are from a study of siplizumab effects on memory and regulatory T cells. Study-wide findings and caveats: About 75-95% of proliferating CD4+ or CD8+ clones had no assignable naive or memory phenotype. Some alloreactive sequences were traceable to unstimulated CD4+ memory cells, and siplizumab significantly reduced them. Naive T cells, seemingly more diverse than memory cells, seemed major alloresponse contributors. Proof of suppressive function in proliferating Tregs from siplizumab cultures was not established.

This receptor was obtained from a human donor in good health. The source material was CD4+ T cells sorted from blood. J is TRBJ2-7 and V is TRBV5-1; D could derive from TRBD1 or TRBD2 (5 bases each). The CDR3 is CASSLAAGARYEQYF. The CDR3 coding sequence is TGCGCCAGCAGCTTGGCTGCCGGGGCTAGGTACGAGCAGTACTTC. The full variable domain, in which reference TRBV5-1 and TRBJ2-7 provide the parts outside the CDR3, is KAGVTQTPRYLIKTRGQQVTLSCSPISGHRSVSWYQQTPGQGLQFLFEYFSETQRNKGNFPGRFSGRQFSNSRSEMNVSTLELGDSALYLCASSLAAGARYEQYFGPGTRLTVT.